The table lists the clone carrying this T cell receptor (beta chain) with a few counts. Its antigen is undetermined. These data come from a study of T cell repertoires and HLA-DP antigens. J gave up 3 bases and V 5 bases, and 4 bases lay outside the gene matches. CDR3 length equals 14 residues. CDR1 is SGHTA, CDR2 FQGNSA, per germline. The PCR primers covered 54 TRBV and 13 TRBJ segments. Assay used: immunoSEQ multiplex PCR; TCRdb lists only in-frame clones, some missing. In the table there are about 73,000 clones, around three quarters of which are singletons. Findings and limits, study-wide: Total CD4+ responders were stimulated by HeLa antigen-presenting cells.

The source material was CD4+ T cells from PBMCs. The TCR originated in a man in his sixties in good health and CMV-seronegative. The J gene is TRBJ1-5, the V gene TRBV7-2; TRBD1 aligns across 7 bases. CDR3 nucleotides: TGTGCCAGCAGCCCCGGGACAGACAATCAGCCCCAGCATTTT. It codes for CASSPGTDNQPQHF.